This TCR beta chain was captured in a study of blood T cell repertoires in COVID-19. In the study overall: The origin of the acute and convalescent COVID-19 samples was the United States, Italy and Spain. From T cells, B-cell-depleted T cells, or PBMCs came the material, which was cDNA or gDNA.

The ends lost 0 bases at V and 5 bases at J; junction bases unmatched: 7. The length of the CDR3 is 15 residues. Per the germline V gene, CDR1 is SGHTS and CDR2 is YDEGEE. Generated by immunoSEQ multiplex PCR, the TCRdb table keeps only in-frame clones and is missing some. The sample yields around 190,000 clones, roughly 80% seen once. The TCR originated in a woman in her forties with COVID-19, enrolled during active disease. Input material: peripheral blood. The rearrangement links TRBV5-8 to TRBJ2-7; 8 bases match TRBD1. CDR3 sequence: CASSLVSPGGHEQYF. The CDR3 bases are TGTGCCAGCAGCTTGGTTTCCCCAGGGGGCCACGAGCAGTACTTC.